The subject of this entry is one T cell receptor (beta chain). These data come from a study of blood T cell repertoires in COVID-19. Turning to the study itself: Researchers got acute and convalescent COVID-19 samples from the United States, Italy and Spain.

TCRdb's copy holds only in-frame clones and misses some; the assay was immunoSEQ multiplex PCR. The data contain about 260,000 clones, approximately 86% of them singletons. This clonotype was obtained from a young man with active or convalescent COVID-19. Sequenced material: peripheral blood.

The CDR3 DNA is TGTGCCAGCAGCTTAGTAGGAGGGACAGGGCTGGGGGAGACCCAGTACTTC. It translates to CASSLVGGTGLGETQYF. The chain joins TRBV11-2 to TRBJ2-5; 9 bases map to TRBD1. V trimming: 1 base; J trimming: 5 bases; junction bases outside the gene matches: 11. Per the germline V gene, CDR1 is SGHAT and CDR2 is FQNNGV. The CDR3 has 17 residues.